Listed here are 6 T cell receptor beta chains from one sample, sequenced in a study of chemoradiotherapy in HPV16-positive cancers. Clones were sequenced by immunoSEQ multiplex PCR, and TCRdb holds only the in-frame ones, with some missing. Of 25,000 to 35,000 clones listed, about 89% are singletons. This material consisted of blood, taken from a patient who underwent chemoradiotherapy. The source of these receptors is a human donor with HPV-associated anogenital cancer.

The chain combines TRBV7-2 with TRBJ1-2; tentative D call: TRBD1 (6 bases). This CDR3 has 13 amino acids. The V end lost 1 base, the J end lost 8 bases, and 11 bases lay between the germline ends. Germline CDR1 and CDR2: SGHTA and FQGNSA. CDR3 protein: CASSLVGGGGYTF. The DNA for the CDR3 is TGTGCCAGCAGCTTAGTAGGGGGTGGGGGCTACACCTTC.

The V call is TRBV5-4, the J call TRBJ2-2; TRBD2 agrees at 13 bases. The CDR3 is 16 amino acids. After removal of 4 bases from V and 7 bases from J, the junction contained 7 bases not matched to a gene. CDR1 and CDR2 (germline): SGHNT, YYREEE (reference sequence). The CDR3 DNA is TGTGCCAGCAGCCCCAGGACTAGCGGGAGTGGCGGGGAGCTGTTTTTT. Its protein product is CASSPRTSGSGGELFF.

This rearrangement joins TRBV7-8 to TRBJ2-3; TRBD1 matches 9 bases. Germline V gene lookup returns CDR1 SGHVS and CDR2 FQNEAQ. This CDR3 comprises 16 residues. V lost 2 bases, J lost 3 bases, and 6 bases stayed unmatched. The CDR3 DNA follows: TGTGCCAGCAGCTTACGGGAGACAGGGGGGACAGATACGCAGTATTTT. Its translation: CASSLRETGGTDTQYF.

The chain has TRBV7-9 and TRBJ1-1, with D possibly being TRBD1 (6 bases). The CDR3 is 14 residues long. Germline V gene sequence: CDR1 SEHNR, CDR2 FQNEAQ (reference sequence). Trimming took 2 bases from V and 3 from J, leaving 10 bases between them. CDR3: CASSLSGVDTEAFF. CDR3 DNA sequence: TGTGCCAGCAGCTTATCAGGGGTTGACACTGAAGCTTTCTTT.

This chain connects TRBV5-6 to TRBJ2-7; 10 bases align to TRBD1. The CDR3 spans 15 residues. In germline, CDR1 is SGHDT, CDR2 YYEEEE. Trimming took 4 bases from V and 3 from J; bases not matched to a gene: 7. CDR3 region: CASSHPGQGNYEQYF. In DNA form, the CDR3 reads TGTGCCAGCAGCCATCCGGGACAGGGGAACTACGAGCAGTACTTC.

The V call is TRBV28, the J call TRBJ2-5, with unresolved D. The ends were cut back, 1 base at V and 2 bases at J, with 5 bases in the middle. Per the germline V gene, CDR1 is MDHEN and CDR2 is SYDVKM. The CDR3 has 13 amino acids. CDR3 nucleotide sequence: TGTGCCAGCAGTTTATTCCTTCAAGAGACCCAGTACTTC. It translates to CASSLFLQETQYF. The full variable domain, rest sourced from reference TRBV28 and TRBJ2-5, is DVKVTQSSRYLVKRTGEKVFLECVQDMDHENMFWYRQDPGLGLRLIYFSYDVKMKEKGDIPEGYSVSREKKERFSLILESASTNQTSMYLCASSLFLQETQYFGPGTRLLVL.